This TCR beta chain was profiled in a study of CD8 T cells in cerebrospinal fluid in Alzheimer's disease. There are 14 residues in the CDR3. Germline assignment: CDR1 SGHRS and CDR2 YFSETQ. Using the 10x single-cell sequencing reads, TCRdb records one entry per CDR3 protein without DNA. This repertoire includes some 1,000 distinct CDR3 sequences. For droplet-based sequencing, live CSF cells were sorted using a live/dead marker. This clonotype ranks as medium-sized in terms of frequency. The sequencing sample was made of cerebrospinal fluid. This chain connects TRBV5-1 to TRBJ2-1; TCRdb proposes TRBD2, but this gene call is untestable without DNA. This TCR came from a human donor in good health. This CDR3 is CASSLQEGYNEQFF.